The 8 T cell receptor beta chains presented below share a single source sample, sequenced in a study of T cells in lung cancer brain metastases. Clones were read by immunoSEQ multiplex PCR, and TCRdb kept only the in-frame ones, dropping some. The sample contains some 2,200 clones, about 92% of which appear only once. Material: tumor tissue from the primary lung tumor. These receptor sequences come from a man in his 70s with non-small cell lung cancer.

The CDR3 loop is CASSPRLAGPWETQYF. In DNA form, the CDR3 reads TGTGCCAGCAGCCCCCGACTAGCGGGACCCTGGGAGACCCAGTACTTC. This chain links TRBV9 with TRBJ2-5, with 11 bases identical to TRBD2. Germline CDR1 reads SGDLS; CDR2 reads YYNGEE. J gave up 5 bases and V 4 bases, and 10 bases lay outside the gene matches. The CDR3 contains 16 residues.

This clone occurred once. The rearrangement links TRBV6-4 to TRBJ1-2; no clear D. Germline lookup yields CDR1 MRHNA and CDR2 SNTAGT. V was cut by 4 bases and J by 3 bases, with 12 bases left in between. This CDR3 has 14 residues. CDR3 DNA sequence: TGTGCCAGCAGTGCCCGGGCGCAACACTATGGCTACACCTTC. Its protein is CASSARAQHYGYTF.

V and J are TRBV4-3 and TRBJ1-2; D possibly corresponds to TRBD1 (5 bases). The V and J ends lost 0 bases and 5 bases respectively, with 10 bases between them. The CDR3 has 14 amino acids. Per germline, CDR1 LGHNA and CDR2 YSLEER. The CDR3 DNA reads as TGCGCCAGCAGCCAAGATGTGGGGGGGTATGGCTACACCTTC. Protein: CASSQDVGGYGYTF.

The chain combines TRBV13 with TRBJ2-7, with 7 nucleotides matching TRBD1. The V gene's germline CDR1 is PRHDT and CDR2 FYEKMQ (reference sequence). J lost 5 bases, V lost 4 bases, and 14 bases had no gene match. The CDR3 consists of 16 residues. CDR3 amino acids: CASSSRWDGTVHEQYF. CDR3 nucleotides: TGTGCCAGCAGCTCTAGGTGGGACGGGACAGTTCACGAGCAGTACTTC.

This chain joins TRBV6-1 and TRBJ2-3, with TRBD1 matching 7 bases. CDR1 is MNHNS, CDR2 SASEGT, per germline. V lost 6 bases to trimming and J lost 4 bases; unmatched junction nucleotides: 10. The CDR3 has 15 amino acids. CDR3 sequence: CASSEMTGSSDTQYF. The CDR3 nucleotides are TGTGCCAGCAGCGAGATGACAGGGTCCTCAGATACGCAGTATTTT.

The chain joins TRBV6-5 to TRBJ1-5, with 10 bases matching TRBD1. The CDR3 sequence is 15 residues long. Unmatched junction bases numbered 4, after V lost 5 bases and J lost 3 bases. Germline V gene sequence: CDR1 MNHEY, CDR2 SVGAGI. CDR3 in DNA: TGTGCCAGCAGTCGGACAGGGGGTGACAATCAGCCCCAGCATTTT. Its translation is CASSRTGGDNQPQHF.

CDR3 sequence reads: CASSFQAETQYF. CDR3 DNA: TGTGCCAGCAGCTTTCAAGCGGAGACCCAGTACTTC. The chain couples TRBV5-4 to TRBJ2-5; unclear D gene. Per the germline V gene, CDR1 is SGHNT and CDR2 is YYREEE (reference sequence). V was trimmed by 2 bases and J by 5 bases, leaving 7 bases between them. The CDR3 extends over 12 amino acids. The entire variable domain, with the rest obtained from reference TRBV5-4 and TRBJ2-5, is as follows: ETGVTQSPTHLIKTRGQQVTLRCSSQSGHNTVSWYQQALGQGPQFIFQYYREEENGRGNFPPRFSGLQFPNYSSELNVNALELDDSALYLCASSFQAETQYFGPGTRLLVL.

The chain uses TRBV5-1 and TRBJ1-1; the D is unclear. Between the trimmed V and J ends, which lost 1 base and 1 base, there was a span of 8 bases. Germline CDR1 SGHRS, CDR2 YFSETQ. The CDR3 consists of 14 residues. CDR3 region: CASSLLDGNTEAFF. The CDR3 DNA is TGCGCCAGCAGCTTGCTTGACGGGAACACTGAAGCTTTCTTT.